Presented here are 21 T cell receptor beta chains from one specimen sequenced in a study of blood T cell repertoires in COVID-19. The protocol was immunoSEQ multiplex PCR, while the TCRdb copy is restricted to in-frame clones and leaves out a portion. There are a few hundred thousand clones in the sample; approximately 87% occur only once, and 10% lies in the top ten. Material: PBMCs or T cells enriched from blood (not recorded which). The receptors derive from a woman aged 50 to 60 who had recovered from COVID-19.

The chain combines TRBV19 with TRBJ1-2, with a tentative D call TRBD1 (5 bases). Trimming stripped 1 base from V and 1 base from J, with 10 bases between. This CDR3 comprises 15 residues. Germline lookup yields CDR1 LNHDA and CDR2 SQIVND (reference sequence). The CDR3: CASSIVQAFNYGYTF. CDR3 DNA sequence: TGTGCCAGTAGTATAGTACAGGCTTTTAACTATGGCTACACCTTC.

J is TRBJ2-7 and V is TRBV19; D gene ambiguous. Trimming shortened V by 4 bases and J by 3 bases, and 7 bases separated the two germline ends. The CDR3 is 12 amino acids. CDR1 and CDR2 from the germline V gene are LNHDA and SQIVND (reference sequence). The CDR3 sequence: CASSNRDYEQYF. In DNA form, the CDR3 reads TGTGCCAGTAGTAACAGAGACTACGAGCAGTACTTC.

Note on this clone: The sample holds other DNA sequences that translate to the same CDR3. The rearrangement uses TRBV2 and TRBJ1-5; unclear D gene. Looked up from germline, CDR1 is SNHLY and CDR2 is FYNNEI. Trimming took 3 bases from V and 2 from J, leaving 8 bases between them. The CDR3 spans 14 residues. CDR3 residues: CASSEAGGNQPQHF. The DNA of the CDR3 is TGTGCCAGCAGTGAGGCGGGTGGCAATCAGCCCCAGCATTTT.

This sequence joins TRBV7-2 and TRBJ2-7; the D gene is possibly TRBD1 (5 bases). This CDR3 is 14 amino acids long. Trimming left V 1 base short and J 3 bases short, with 10 bases between. CDR1 SGHTA and CDR2 FQGNSA come from the germline V gene. The CDR3 protein is CASSLGLQDYEQYF. In DNA, the CDR3 is TGTGCCAGCAGCTTAGGGTTACAGGACTACGAGCAGTACTTC.

This chain links TRBV6-1 with TRBJ1-1; 7 positions match TRBD1. From germline, CDR1 is MNHNS and CDR2 SASEGT. The CDR3 runs 15 residues. The J segment lost 5 bases and the V segment lost 2 bases, leaving 8 bases of the junction unmatched. The CDR3 spells CASSEFRAGGTEAFF. As DNA, the CDR3 is TGTGCCAGCAGTGAATTTCGGGCAGGGGGTACTGAAGCTTTCTTT.

The rearrangement joins TRBV28 to TRBJ1-3, with 11 bases lining up with TRBD1. Germline V gene data show CDR1 as MDHEN and CDR2 as SYDVKM. This CDR3 region has 16 residues. After removal of 8 bases from V and 3 bases from J, the junction contained 9 bases not matched to a gene. CDR3 region: CASAGTGGVYGNTIYF. The CDR3, as DNA: TGTGCCAGCGCGGGGACAGGGGGAGTTTATGGAAACACCATATATTTT.

On this clone: This specimen includes other DNA sequences encoding the same CDR3. The V gene is TRBV5-5, the J gene TRBJ2-7; a weak D match, TRBD1 (5 bases). The CDR3 totals 14 residues. Trimming stripped 0 bases from V and 3 bases from J, with 10 bases between. CDR1 SGHKS and CDR2 YYEKEE come from the germline V gene (reference sequence). The CDR3 sequence: CASSLVGARYEQYF. In nucleotides, the CDR3 is TGTGCCAGCAGCTTGGTAGGGGCGCGCTACGAGCAGTACTTC.

The chain employs TRBV28 and TRBJ1-5; 8 bases are a match to TRBD1. This CDR3 contains 15 residues. The J segment lost 5 bases and the V segment lost 1 base, leaving 4 bases of the junction unmatched. Germline values: CDR1 MDHEN, CDR2 SYDVKM. The chain's CDR3 is CASSLYRGSDQPQHF. In DNA, the CDR3 is TGTGCCAGCAGTTTATACAGGGGGTCGGATCAGCCCCAGCATTTT.

This chain joins TRBV19 and TRBJ1-4; TRBD1 matches at 7 bases. The CDR3 sequence is 17 residues long. J gave up 5 bases and V 5 bases, and 14 bases lay outside the gene matches. The germline gives CDR1 LNHDA, CDR2 SQIVND (reference sequence). CDR3 loop: CASSPMATGTENEKLFF. CDR3 DNA: TGTGCCAGTAGTCCCATGGCAACTGGGACAGAAAATGAAAAACTGTTTTTT.

The rearrangement links TRBV28 to TRBJ1-2; D uncertain. This CDR3 has 13 residues. Looked up from germline, CDR1 is MDHEN and CDR2 is SYDVKM. V dropped 1 base and J dropped 5 bases, with 8 bases sitting between them. The CDR3 loop reads CASSLSGSYGYTF. The CDR3 region has the DNA TGTGCCAGCAGTTTATCGGGGTCTTATGGCTACACCTTC.

J is TRBJ1-2 and V is TRBV11-2; TRBD1 agrees at 7 bases. Losses at the gene ends were 5 bases for V and 4 bases for J; bases not matched to a gene: 4. Germline CDR1 is SGHAT and CDR2 is FQNNGV. The CDR3 has 13 amino acids. CDR3 DNA sequence: TGTGCCAGCAGCCAAGACAGGGTCTATGGCTACACCTTC. Translation gives CASSQDRVYGYTF.

In its sample, this clone was seen once. The chain is built from TRBV13 and TRBJ2-1, with D possibly matching TRBD2 (6 bases). Trimming took 5 bases from V and 4 from J, leaving 12 bases between them. This CDR3 is 14 amino acids long. CDR1 PRHDT and CDR2 FYEKMQ come from the germline V gene (reference sequence). CDR3 protein: CASSPAAGYNEQFF. CDR3 bases: TGTGCCAGCAGCCCGGCGGCGGGGTACAATGAGCAGTTCTTC.

The rearrangement joins TRBV11-1 to TRBJ1-6; D is unresolved. Per germline, CDR1 SGHAT and CDR2 FQDESV (reference sequence). There are 12 residues in the CDR3. V was trimmed by 5 bases and J by 7 bases, leaving 6 bases between them. CDR3 sequence reads: CASSTLNSPLHF. Written as DNA, the CDR3 is TGTGCCAGCAGCACTTTAAATTCACCCCTCCACTTT.

The chain is built from TRBV7-2 and TRBJ2-3, with 7 nucleotides matching TRBD2. After removal of 2 bases from V and 2 bases from J, the junction contained 4 bases not matched to a gene. The CDR3 loop spans 15 amino acids. Germline V gene sequence: CDR1 SGHTA, CDR2 FQGNSA. The CDR3 loop is CASSLWGGDTDTQYF. CDR3 bases: TGTGCCAGCAGCTTATGGGGGGGGGACACAGATACGCAGTATTTT.

This clone was observed at least ten times. The chain combines TRBV28 with TRBJ1-5; no reliable D call. Germline assignment: CDR1 MDHEN and CDR2 SYDVKM. The germline V and J ends were trimmed by 3 bases and 6 bases, with 12 bases remaining between them. The length of the CDR3 is 14 residues. The CDR3 nucleotides read TGTGCCAGCAGTTTTGCCCAGGCCTCTCAGCCCCAGCATTTT. This encodes CASSFAQASQPQHF. Complete variable domain (other parts from reference TRBV28 and TRBJ1-5): DVKVTQSSRYLVKRTGEKVFLECVQDMDHENMFWYRQDPGLGLRLIYFSYDVKMKEKGDIPEGYSVSREKKERFSLILESASTNQTSMYLCASSFAQASQPQHFGDGTRLSIL.

This clone was seen repeatedly, ten times or more. The V call is TRBV6-7, the J call TRBJ2-2, with 7 bases identical to TRBD1. TRBV6-7 is filed as an ORF, its function uncertain. Germline trimming cut 2 bases from V and 3 bases from J; bases unmatched to any gene: 9. The CDR3 contains 17 residues. The CDR3 DNA follows: TGTGCCAGCAGTTACGAGGGACAGAAGGCGGACACCGGGGAGCTGTTTTTT. Translated: CASSYEGQKADTGELFF.

This chain joins TRBV15 and TRBJ1-5; 8 nucleotides line up with TRBD1. The CDR3 loop spans 15 amino acids. Germline assignment: CDR1 LNHNV and CDR2 YYDKDF (reference sequence). The ends lost 1 base at V and 5 bases at J; junction bases unmatched: 4. The CDR3 sequence: CATSRGTGLDQPQHF. CDR3 sequence (DNA): TGTGCCACCAGCAGAGGGACAGGGTTGGATCAGCCCCAGCATTTT.

The chain carries TRBV28 and TRBJ1-3; no clear D gene. Germline CDR1 MDHEN, CDR2 SYDVKM. The CDR3 totals 16 residues. V lost 6 bases, J lost 4 bases, and 19 bases lay in between. As DNA, the CDR3 is TGTGCCAGCAGCCCTGTTCCACAGCGGTTCGGAAACACCATATATTTT. Translated: CASSPVPQRFGNTIYF.

The chain joins TRBV3-1 (or the pseudogene TRBV3-2) to TRBJ2-5, with D possibly being TRBD1 (5 bases). Germline assignment: CDR1 LGHDT and CDR2 YNNKEL (reference sequence). V lost 2 bases to trimming and J lost 5 bases, with 15 bases between them. This CDR3 is 15 amino acids long. The chain's CDR3 is CASSQTTALGETQYF. CDR3 nucleotide sequence: TGTGCCAGCAGCCAAACGACAGCCCTCGGGGAGACCCAGTACTTC.

As concerns this clone: This specimen includes other DNA sequences encoding the same CDR3. The rearrangement uses TRBV7-9 and TRBJ1-5; D is undetermined. The CDR3 is made up of 15 amino acids. Trimming cost V 5 bases and J 3 bases, with 14 bases left between them. Germline V gives CDR1 SEHNR, CDR2 FQNEAQ (reference sequence). This CDR3 reads CASSPSTVSNQPQHF. In nucleotides, the CDR3 is TGTGCCAGCAGCCCATCTACAGTCTCCAATCAGCCCCAGCATTTT.

There are a few counts of this clone. The CDR3 region is CASSGRRGTGELFF. The CDR3 DNA sequence: TGTGCCAGTAGTGGTCGACGGGGCACCGGGGAGCTGTTTTTT. The gene calls are TRBV19 and TRBJ2-2, with a possible D match to TRBD2 (5 bases). This CDR3 has 14 amino acids. CDR1 is LNHDA and CDR2 is SQIVND in the germline V gene (reference sequence). V lost 5 bases and J lost 4, with 11 bases in between.